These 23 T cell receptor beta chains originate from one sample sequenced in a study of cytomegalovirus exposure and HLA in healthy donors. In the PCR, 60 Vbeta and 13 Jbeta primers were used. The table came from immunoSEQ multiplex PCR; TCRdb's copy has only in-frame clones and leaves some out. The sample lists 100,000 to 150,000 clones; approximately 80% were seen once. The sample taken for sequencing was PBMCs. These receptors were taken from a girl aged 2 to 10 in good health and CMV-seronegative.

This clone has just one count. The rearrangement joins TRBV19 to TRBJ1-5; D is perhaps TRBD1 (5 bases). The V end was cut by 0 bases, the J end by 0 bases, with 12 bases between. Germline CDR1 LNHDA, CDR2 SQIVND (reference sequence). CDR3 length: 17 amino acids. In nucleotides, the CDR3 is TGTGCCAGTAGTATAGAACCAGGGAAATATAGCAATCAGCCCCAGCATTTT. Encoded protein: CASSIEPGKYSNQPQHF.

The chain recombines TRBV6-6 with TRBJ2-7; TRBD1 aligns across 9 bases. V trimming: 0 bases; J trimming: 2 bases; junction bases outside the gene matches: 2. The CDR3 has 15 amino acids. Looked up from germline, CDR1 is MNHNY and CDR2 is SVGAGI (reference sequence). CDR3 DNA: TGTGCCAGCAGTTACTCCTGGACAGGGGCCTACGAGCAGTACTTC. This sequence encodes CASSYSWTGAYEQYF.

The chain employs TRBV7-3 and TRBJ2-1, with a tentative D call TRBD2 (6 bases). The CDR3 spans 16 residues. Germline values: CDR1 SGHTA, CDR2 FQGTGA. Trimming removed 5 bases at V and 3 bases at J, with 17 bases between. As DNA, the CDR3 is TGTGCCAGCAGCCCCCTTAGCGGAACCTACTACAATGAGCAGTTCTTC. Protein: CASSPLSGTYYNEQFF.

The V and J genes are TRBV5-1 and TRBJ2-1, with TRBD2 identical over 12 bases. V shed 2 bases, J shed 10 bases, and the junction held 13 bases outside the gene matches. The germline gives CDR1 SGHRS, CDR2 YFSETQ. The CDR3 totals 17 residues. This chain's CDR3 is CASSLTSGGPLGVEQFF. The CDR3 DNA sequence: TGCGCCAGCAGCTTAACTAGCGGGGGGCCGCTCGGGGTCGAGCAGTTCTTC.

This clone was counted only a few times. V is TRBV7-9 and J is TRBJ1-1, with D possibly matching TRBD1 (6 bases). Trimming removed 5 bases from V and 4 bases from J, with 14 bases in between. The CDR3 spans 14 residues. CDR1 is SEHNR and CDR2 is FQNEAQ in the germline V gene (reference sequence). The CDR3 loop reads CASSIQGRGTEAFF. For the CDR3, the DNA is TGTGCCAGCAGCATACAGGGTCGCGGCACTGAAGCTTTCTTT. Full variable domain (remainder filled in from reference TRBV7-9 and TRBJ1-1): DTGVSQNPRHKITKRGQNVTFRCDPISEHNRLYWYRQTLGQGPEFLTYFQNEAQLEKSRLLSDRFSAERPKGSFSTLEIQRTEQGDSAMYLCASSIQGRGTEAFFGQGTRLTVV.

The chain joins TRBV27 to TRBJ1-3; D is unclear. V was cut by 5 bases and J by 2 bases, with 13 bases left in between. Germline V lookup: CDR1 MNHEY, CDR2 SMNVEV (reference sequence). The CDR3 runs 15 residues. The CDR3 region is CASSPTPGTGNTIYF. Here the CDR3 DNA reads TGTGCCAGCAGTCCCACCCCGGGGACTGGAAACACCATATATTTT.

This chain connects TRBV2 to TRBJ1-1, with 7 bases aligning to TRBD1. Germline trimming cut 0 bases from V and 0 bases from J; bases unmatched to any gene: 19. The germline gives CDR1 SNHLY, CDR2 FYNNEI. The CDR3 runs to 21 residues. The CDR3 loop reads CASSEAKKNPGQPYMNTEAFF. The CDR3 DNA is TGTGCCAGCAGTGAAGCTAAAAAAAACCCGGGACAGCCTTACATGAACACTGAAGCTTTCTTT.

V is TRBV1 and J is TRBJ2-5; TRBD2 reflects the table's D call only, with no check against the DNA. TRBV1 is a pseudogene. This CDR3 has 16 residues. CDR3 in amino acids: CTSSQPVGLAGETQYF. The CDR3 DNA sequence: TGCACCAGCAGCCAACCCGTGGGACTAGCGGGAGAGACCCAGTACTTC.

The CDR3 DNA follows: TGTGCCAGCAGTTACGAGAGACAACGTGAGCAGTACTTC. Encoded protein: CASSYERQREQYF. The V and J genes are TRBV6-5 and TRBJ2-7; unclear D gene. The CDR3 totals 13 residues. CDR1 is MNHEY, CDR2 SVGAGI, per germline. Trimming stripped 2 bases from V and 7 bases from J, with 12 bases between.

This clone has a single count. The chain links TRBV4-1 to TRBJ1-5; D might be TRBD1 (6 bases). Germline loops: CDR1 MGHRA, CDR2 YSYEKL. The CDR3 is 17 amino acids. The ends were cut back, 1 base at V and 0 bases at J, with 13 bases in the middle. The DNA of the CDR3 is TGCGCCAGCAGCCAAGGGCAGGGGAAATATAGCAATCAGCCCCAGCATTTT. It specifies CASSQGQGKYSNQPQHF.

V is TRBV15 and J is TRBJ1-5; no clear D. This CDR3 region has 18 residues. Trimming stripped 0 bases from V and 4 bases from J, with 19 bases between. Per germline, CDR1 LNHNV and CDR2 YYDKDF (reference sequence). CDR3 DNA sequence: TGTGCCACCAGCAGAGACCCCCGGCGGATAGCAAAGAATCAGCCCCAGCATTTT. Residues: CATSRDPRRIAKNQPQHF.

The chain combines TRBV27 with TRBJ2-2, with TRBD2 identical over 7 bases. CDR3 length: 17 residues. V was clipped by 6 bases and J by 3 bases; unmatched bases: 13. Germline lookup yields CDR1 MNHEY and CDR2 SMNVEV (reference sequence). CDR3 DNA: TGTGCCAGCAGCCCGTCAGCTTCGGGGGGTTACACCGGGGAGCTGTTTTTT. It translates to CASSPSASGGYTGELFF.

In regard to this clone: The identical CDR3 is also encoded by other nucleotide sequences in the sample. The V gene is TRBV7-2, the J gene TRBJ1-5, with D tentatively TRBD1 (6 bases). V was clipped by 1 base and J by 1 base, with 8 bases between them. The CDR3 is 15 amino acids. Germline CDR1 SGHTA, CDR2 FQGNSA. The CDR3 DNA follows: TGTGCCAGCAGCTTAGGAGACAGGAGCAATCAGCCCCAGCATTTT. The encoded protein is CASSLGDRSNQPQHF.

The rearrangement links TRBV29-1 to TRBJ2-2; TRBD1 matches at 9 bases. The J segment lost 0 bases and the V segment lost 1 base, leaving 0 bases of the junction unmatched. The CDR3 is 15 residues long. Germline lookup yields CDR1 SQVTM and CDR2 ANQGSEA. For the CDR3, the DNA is TGCAGCGTTGAAGGACAGGGGGCGAACACCGGGGAGCTGTTTTTT. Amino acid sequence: CSVEGQGANTGELFF.

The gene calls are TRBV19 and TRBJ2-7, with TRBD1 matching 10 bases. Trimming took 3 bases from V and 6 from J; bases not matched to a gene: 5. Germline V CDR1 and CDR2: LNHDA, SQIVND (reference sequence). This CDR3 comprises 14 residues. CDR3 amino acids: CASSIKGQGSEQYF. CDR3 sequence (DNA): TGTGCCAGTAGTATCAAGGGACAGGGGAGCGAGCAGTACTTC.

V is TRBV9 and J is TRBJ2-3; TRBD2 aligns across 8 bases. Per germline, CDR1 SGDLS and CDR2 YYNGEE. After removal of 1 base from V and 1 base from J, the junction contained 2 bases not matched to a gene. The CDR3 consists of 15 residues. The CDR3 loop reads CASSVSGRGTDTQYF. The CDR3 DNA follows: TGTGCCAGCAGCGTAAGCGGGAGAGGCACAGATACGCAGTATTTT. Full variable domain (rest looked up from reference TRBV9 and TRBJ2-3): DSGVTQTPKHLITATGQRVTLRCSPRSGDLSVYWYQQSLDQGLQFLIQYYNGEERAKGNILERFSAQQFPDLHSELNLSSLELGDSALYFCASSVSGRGTDTQYFGPGTRLTVL.

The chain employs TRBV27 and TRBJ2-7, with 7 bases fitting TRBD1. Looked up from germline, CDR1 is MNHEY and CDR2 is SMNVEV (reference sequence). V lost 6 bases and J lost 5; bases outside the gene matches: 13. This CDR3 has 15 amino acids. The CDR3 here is CASSPHRQGDHEQYF. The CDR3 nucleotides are TGTGCCAGCAGCCCCCACAGACAGGGAGACCACGAGCAGTACTTC.

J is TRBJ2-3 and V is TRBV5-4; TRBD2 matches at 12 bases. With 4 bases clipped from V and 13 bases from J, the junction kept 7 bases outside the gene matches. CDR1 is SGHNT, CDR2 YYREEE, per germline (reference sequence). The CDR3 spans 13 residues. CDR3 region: CASSQPSGGAEYF. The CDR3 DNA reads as TGTGCCAGCAGCCAACCTAGCGGGGGGGCGGAGTATTTT.

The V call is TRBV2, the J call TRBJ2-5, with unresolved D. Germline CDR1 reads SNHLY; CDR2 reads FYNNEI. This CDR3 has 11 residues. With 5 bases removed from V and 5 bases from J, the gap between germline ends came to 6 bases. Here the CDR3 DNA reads TGTGCCAGCAGTCTCGTGGAGACCCAGTACTTC. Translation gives CASSLVETQYF. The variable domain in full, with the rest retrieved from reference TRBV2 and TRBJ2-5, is EPEVTQTPSHQVTQMGQEVILRCVPISNHLYFYWYRQILGQKVEFLVSFYNNEISEKSEIFDDQFSVERPDGSNFTLKIRSTKLEDSAMYFCASSLVETQYFGPGTRLLVL.

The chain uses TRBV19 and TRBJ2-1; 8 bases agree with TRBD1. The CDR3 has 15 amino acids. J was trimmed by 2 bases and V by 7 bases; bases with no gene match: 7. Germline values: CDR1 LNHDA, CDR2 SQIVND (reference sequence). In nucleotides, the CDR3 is TGTGCCAGTAATTCCGGGACAGGACCCTACAATGAGCAGTTCTTC. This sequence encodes CASNSGTGPYNEQFF.

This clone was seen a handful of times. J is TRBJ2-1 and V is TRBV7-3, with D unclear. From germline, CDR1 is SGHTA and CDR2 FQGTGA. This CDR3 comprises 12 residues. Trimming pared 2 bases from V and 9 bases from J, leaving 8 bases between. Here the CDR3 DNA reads TGTGCCAGCAGCTTAGATGCAGGTGAGCAGTTCTTC. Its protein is CASSLDAGEQFF.

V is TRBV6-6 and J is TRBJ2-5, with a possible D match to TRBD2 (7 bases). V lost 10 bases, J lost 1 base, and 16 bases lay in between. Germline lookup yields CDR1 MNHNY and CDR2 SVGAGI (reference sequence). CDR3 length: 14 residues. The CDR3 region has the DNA TGTGCCACCATTGGGGGGGCGCCCCAAGAGACCCAGTACTTC. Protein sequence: CATIGGAPQETQYF.

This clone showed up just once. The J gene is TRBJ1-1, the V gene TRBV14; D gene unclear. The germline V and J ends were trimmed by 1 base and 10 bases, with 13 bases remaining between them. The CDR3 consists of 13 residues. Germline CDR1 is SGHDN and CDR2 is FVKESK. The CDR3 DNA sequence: TGTGCCAGCAGCCAAGGCAGGACTACCCCAGCTTTCTTT. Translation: CASSQGRTTPAFF.